This T cell receptor (beta chain) came from a study of T cells in women clearing cervical HPV infection. Across the whole study: No precancer developed; the control's incident HPV16 infection cleared within 12 months.

J gave up 4 bases and V 3 bases, and 5 bases lay outside the gene matches. This CDR3 comprises 15 residues. Germline CDR1 is LNHDA and CDR2 is SQIVND (reference sequence). Measured with immunoSEQ multiplex PCR; TCRdb has only the in-frame clones, and not every one. Its table records fewer than 40,000 clones. As concerns this clone: The read halts 3 residues ahead of the CDR3 end, with the missing end drawn from the germline J gene.

The chain links TRBV19 to TRBJ2-2; 7 bases align to TRBD1. The TCR comes from a woman aged 18 to 75 with a cervical HPV16 infection that either progressed to CIN3+ or cleared (not recorded which). The sample comprised blood buffy coat. The CDR3 spells CASSIEGAVTGELFF. The CDR3 DNA, read in part, is TGTGCCAGTAGTATCGAGGGGGCGGTCACCGGGGAG.